The 22 T cell receptor beta chains in this list originate from one sample, sequenced in a study of Ad26.COV2.S vaccination and SARS-CoV-2 variants. Treatment here: 19 received Ad26.COV2.S at low or high dose, single or two shots; 5 received placebo; per-sample allocation not given. The study sampled participants on day 63 after the first vaccine or placebo injection. Sequenced by immunoSEQ multiplex PCR; TCRdb stores in-frame clones only, minus some. The sample shows roughly 390,000 clones, more than 85% of them seen only once. Here the sequenced sample was peripheral blood, taken in a trial of Ad26.COV2.S vaccine versus placebo. The receptors derive from a person aged 18-60 years who received the Ad26.COV2.S COVID-19 vaccine or a placebo.

There are a few counts of this clone. V and J are TRBV2 and TRBJ1-5; the D gene is possibly TRBD1 (5 bases). The length of the CDR3 is 14 residues. The V gene's germline CDR1 is SNHLY and CDR2 FYNNEI. V lost 9 bases to trimming and J lost 0 bases, with 12 bases between them. This chain's CDR3 is CARGTLDSNQPQHF. CDR3 nucleotide sequence: TGTGCCAGGGGGACTTTAGATAGCAATCAGCCCCAGCATTTT.

This chain joins TRBV3-1 (or the pseudogene TRBV3-2) and TRBJ2-1; D ambiguous. Per the germline V gene, CDR1 is LGHDT and CDR2 is YNNKEL (reference sequence). Trimming removed 1 base from V and 10 bases from J, with 14 bases in between. The length of the CDR3 is 14 residues. CDR3 residues: CASSQAIQPREQFF. For the CDR3, the DNA is TGTGCCAGCAGCCAAGCAATTCAGCCAAGGGAGCAGTTCTTC.

This rearrangement joins TRBV27 to TRBJ2-7; a weak D match, TRBD1 (5 bases). V shed 8 bases and J shed 1 base, with 15 bases lying between them. From germline, CDR1 is MNHEY and CDR2 SMNVEV (reference sequence). The CDR3 is 14 amino acids. CDR3 DNA: TGTGCCAGCCGGACAACGTACGGTTCCTACGAGCAGTACTTC. As protein: CASRTTYGSYEQYF.

This chain joins TRBV7-9 and TRBJ2-7, with 8 bases that match TRBD1. CDR3 length: 15 amino acids. CDR1 SEHNR and CDR2 FQNEAQ come from the germline V gene (reference sequence). J was trimmed by 7 bases and V by 7 bases; bases with no gene match: 15. The CDR3 loop reads CASIQPGQEFGEQYF. CDR3 bases: TGTGCCAGCATCCAACCGGGACAGGAGTTCGGGGAGCAGTACTTC.

The chain joins TRBV19 to TRBJ1-5; 8 nucleotides match TRBD1. V was pared by 6 bases and J by 3 bases, with 4 bases of the junction left unmatched. The germline V gene has CDR1 LNHDA and CDR2 SQIVND (reference sequence). The CDR3 length is 14 residues. The chain's CDR3 is CASSQGADNQPQHF. The CDR3 bases are TGTGCCAGTAGCCAGGGGGCGGACAATCAGCCCCAGCATTTT.

The chain has TRBV7-8 and TRBJ2-7, with 7 bases fitting TRBD2. CDR1 SGHVS and CDR2 FQNEAQ come from the germline V gene. After removal of 0 bases from V and 3 bases from J, the junction contained 8 bases not matched to a gene. This CDR3 is 16 amino acids long. In DNA, the CDR3 is TGTGCCAGCAGCTTAGCCGCCGGGCGGGGGTACTACGAGCAGTACTTC. Its translation: CASSLAAGRGYYEQYF.

This chain connects TRBV25-1 to TRBJ1-5; no reliable D call. Trimming left V 2 bases short and J 5 bases short, with 7 bases between. Germline V lookup: CDR1 MGHDK, CDR2 SYGVNS. CDR3 size: 13 residues. The CDR3 region is CASSETGHQPQHF. The CDR3, as DNA: TGTGCCAGCAGTGAAACGGGCCATCAGCCCCAGCATTTT.

The chain uses TRBV24-1 and TRBJ1-1, with D perhaps matching TRBD1 (5 bases). Between the trimmed V and J ends, which lost 5 bases and 4 bases, there was a span of 13 bases. The CDR3 extends over 14 amino acids. Germline CDR1 and CDR2: KGHDR and SFDVKD. CDR3 in amino acids: CATSVGEGGTEAFF. The CDR3 region has the DNA TGTGCCACCAGTGTGGGGGAAGGCGGCACTGAAGCTTTCTTT.

The chain has TRBV30 and TRBJ2-5, with 10 bases identical to TRBD2. The CDR3 totals 13 residues. The junction had 5 bases not matched to a gene; V was cut back by 5 bases and J by 5 bases. CDR1 and CDR2 (germline): GTSNPN, SVGIG (reference sequence). Here the CDR3 reads CAWLAGGRETQYF. The CDR3 DNA follows: TGTGCCTGGTTAGCGGGGGGTAGGGAGACCCAGTACTTC.

The J gene is TRBJ1-3, the V gene TRBV4-1, with TRBD1 identical over 7 bases. Germline-derived CDR1 and CDR2 are MGHRA and YSYEKL. The V and J ends lost 1 base and 2 bases, in that order; junction bases with no gene match: 2. The CDR3 consists of 15 residues. CDR3 protein: CASSQVQGTGNTIYF. For the CDR3, the DNA is TGCGCCAGCAGCCAAGTACAGGGGACTGGAAACACCATATATTTT.

This chain links TRBV7-9 with TRBJ2-3, with 8 nucleotides matching TRBD2. The CDR3 totals 18 residues. Germline CDR1 is SEHNR and CDR2 is FQNEAQ (reference sequence). J was trimmed by 5 bases and V by 3 bases; bases with no gene match: 16. CDR3 amino acids: CASSLGGKTGGQGDTQYF. The CDR3 nucleotides read TGTGCCAGCAGCTTGGGCGGGAAAACGGGGGGGCAGGGAGATACGCAGTATTTT.

This clone was observed a single time. The chain recombines TRBV27 with TRBJ1-2; D ambiguous. Trimming cost V 3 bases and J 4 bases, with 9 bases left between them. The germline V gene has CDR1 MNHEY and CDR2 SMNVEV (reference sequence). The CDR3 totals 13 residues. The CDR3 nucleotides are TGTGCCAGCAGTTTTGGGCCCTCCTATGGCTACACCTTC. Protein sequence: CASSFGPSYGYTF.

The V call is TRBV3-1 (or the pseudogene TRBV3-2), the J call TRBJ1-5; no definite D call. CDR1 and CDR2 from the germline V gene are LGHDT and YNNKEL (reference sequence). The CDR3 consists of 14 residues. Deletions cut 1 base from V and 6 bases from J, with 10 bases between. The CDR3 loop reads CASSQVPVAQPQHF. The CDR3 DNA sequence: TGTGCCAGCAGCCAAGTGCCAGTTGCTCAGCCCCAGCATTTT.

The chain links TRBV19 to TRBJ2-7, with unresolved D. The CDR3 contains 13 residues. The V gene's germline CDR1 is LNHDA and CDR2 SQIVND (reference sequence). The germline V and J ends were trimmed by 1 base and 4 bases, with 8 bases remaining between them. The CDR3 DNA is TGTGCCAGTAGTATAGGGGCCGGGTACGAGCAGTACTTC. Amino acids: CASSIGAGYEQYF.

V is TRBV4-1 and J is TRBJ2-3; TRBD2 aligns across 8 bases. V shed 0 bases, J shed 0 bases, and the junction held 8 bases outside the gene matches. The CDR3 loop spans 18 amino acids. Germline V CDR1 and CDR2: MGHRA, YSYEKL. The CDR3 nucleotides read TGCGCCAGCAGCCAAGATATCGGGGGGGCCTTGAGCACAGATACGCAGTATTTT. It translates to CASSQDIGGALSTDTQYF.

The V gene is TRBV4-1, the J gene TRBJ1-5, with 7 bases identical to TRBD1. V lost 0 bases and J lost 7; bases outside the gene matches: 6. CDR1 MGHRA and CDR2 YSYEKL come from the germline V gene. The CDR3 contains 15 residues. The chain's CDR3 is CASSQDGDRIQPQHF. For the CDR3, the DNA is TGCGCCAGCAGCCAAGACGGGGACAGAATACAGCCCCAGCATTTT.

The rearrangement joins TRBV4-3 to TRBJ2-7, with D perhaps TRBD2 (6 bases). Germline CDR1 LGHNA, CDR2 YSLEER. V dropped 4 bases and J dropped 7 bases, with 17 bases sitting between them. The CDR3 totals 14 residues. The CDR3 DNA follows: TGCGCCAGCAGCCGGGACTTAGGCCCCCTGGAGCAGTACTTC. Residues: CASSRDLGPLEQYF.

The DNA for the CDR3 is TGTGCCAGCAGGCTAGCGCATGAGCAGTTCTTC. Protein product: CASRLAHEQFF. The chain is built from TRBV2 and TRBJ2-1, with D possibly TRBD2 on 6 matching bases. The length of the CDR3 is 11 residues. Germline CDR1 and CDR2: SNHLY and FYNNEI. Trimming removed 6 bases from V and 8 bases from J, with 8 bases in between.

The chain has TRBV23-1 and TRBJ2-1, with no clear D. TRBV23-1 is given ORF status, its function remaining uncertain. This CDR3 is 14 amino acids long. With 0 bases removed from V and 8 bases from J, the gap between germline ends came to 11 bases. The CDR3: CASSQSSSLYEQFF. The CDR3 DNA is TGCGCCAGCAGTCAATCTTCTAGTCTGTATGAGCAGTTCTTC.

This chain joins TRBV19 and TRBJ1-6; 7 nucleotides line up with TRBD1. After removal of 7 bases from V and 10 bases from J, the junction contained 10 bases not matched to a gene. Germline V gene lookup returns CDR1 LNHDA and CDR2 SQIVND (reference sequence). CDR3 length: 14 amino acids. This CDR3 is CASTTGQSNSPLHF. Written as DNA, the CDR3 is TGTGCCAGTACAACGGGACAGAGCAACTCACCCCTCCACTTT.

This sequence joins TRBV6-2 or TRBV6-3 and TRBJ1-2; no definite D call. The CDR3 has 16 amino acids. Deletions cut 0 bases from V and 1 base from J, with 12 bases between. Germline V gene data show CDR1 as MNHEY and CDR2 as SVGEGT. Written as DNA, the CDR3 is TGTGCCAGCAGTTACTCGAGGCTCACCCTTAACTATGGCTACACCTTC. Translating it yields CASSYSRLTLNYGYTF.

The V call is TRBV7-9, the J call TRBJ1-4, with D tentatively TRBD1 (5 bases). Per the germline V gene, CDR1 is SEHNR and CDR2 is FQNEAQ (reference sequence). The CDR3 loop spans 12 amino acids. V lost 2 bases and J 11 bases, leaving 9 bases between the germline ends. CDR3 nucleotide sequence: TGTGCCAGCAGCTTATCAGGGACTAAACTGTTTTTT. This encodes CASSLSGTKLFF.